This TCR beta chain was obtained from a study of post-analysis software for immune sequencing data. Study details: Both relapsing-remitting and secondary progressive multiple sclerosis featured among the disease courses, as did progressive-relapsing multiple sclerosis.

V was pared by 5 bases and J by 8 bases, with 9 bases of the junction left unmatched. Germline V lookup: CDR1 MNHEY, CDR2 SMNVEV (reference sequence). This CDR3 spans 14 amino acids. The authors incorporated unique molecular identifiers into the TCR beta cDNA libraries. TCRdb processed the PCR reads anew with MiXCR; each CDR3 protein has one entry. Counted here are fewer than 850,000 distinct CDR3 sequences, 25% to 30% occurring once; the ten biggest clones make up around 0.56%. General study results and limits: Batch-matched samples strongly co-clustered by F measure. A significant reduction in normalized Chao1 diversity was observed in multiple sclerosis patients versus controls. Higher frequency in patients than in controls was seen for roughly five TRBV segments, with TRBV5-6, TRBV5-1 and TRBV20-1 among them.

Concerning this clonotype: Its target is unknown.

The source of this sequence is a girl aged 5 to 17 with multiple sclerosis. The sample taken for sequencing was blood. The chain joins TRBV27 to TRBJ2-1; 7 bases align to TRBD2. Here the CDR3 DNA reads TGTGCCAGCAGTCCCCCGCGGGAGATAGATGAGCAGTTCTTC. The encoded protein is CASSPPREIDEQFF.